This TCR beta chain was documented in a study of cytomegalovirus exposure and HLA in healthy donors. Worth noting for this clone: Antigen: not known.

With 2 bases removed from V and 2 bases from J, the gap between germline ends came to 9 bases. The CDR3 contains 14 residues. Germline CDR1 and CDR2: SGHVS and FQNEAQ. With 60 Vbeta and 13 Jbeta primers, the PCR was carried out. Produced via immunoSEQ multiplex PCR; TCRdb's table is partial and in-frame only. In the table there are approximately 140,000 clones, 78% of which are singletons. Findings and caveats of the study: The majority of TCR sequences were rare, yet some public TCRs appeared in many donors.

This chain joins TRBV7-8 and TRBJ1-1, with TRBD1 as a possible D gene (6 bases). The clonotype comes from a woman aged 18 to 35 in good health and CMV-seronegative. The sequencing input was PBMCs. The CDR3 nucleotides are TGTGCCAGCAGCTTAAGCAGGGGAAACACTGAAGCTTTCTTT. Its translation is CASSLSRGNTEAFF.